This TCR beta chain was retrieved from a study of Ad26.COV2.S vaccination and SARS-CoV-2 variants (dated by TCRdb to the early 2020s). With regard to the full study: Vaccine-arm donors came from COV1001, a multicentre, randomized, double-blind, placebo-controlled phase I-IIa trial of Ad26.COV2.S in healthy adults. Participants in the trial were split at random into five groups of five each, receiving low-dose or high-dose Ad26.COV2.S once or twice, or else placebo on both occasions. TCRbeta repertoire sequencing served as the tool for gauging how specific and how broad the SARS-CoV-2-reactive T cell receptors were following Ad26.COV2.S vaccination. A total of roughly 30 samples were included in the TCR-sequenced set, comprising roughly 20 Ad26.COV2.S vaccine recipients, 5 placebo recipients and 8 SARS-CoV-2 convalescent individuals. Investigators did not know the trial group allocation while performing experiments and assessing outcomes. Dosing of Ad26.COV2.S was intramuscular, at either 5x10^10 or 1x10^11 viral particles, delivered as one shot or as two shots spaced 56 days apart. Here is what the overall study found, with its caveats: It was noted by the authors that total T cell responses may have been underestimated by the TCR breadth and depth analyses. Comparable non-spike TCR breadth was observed between vaccine and placebo recipients, consistent with only spike being contained in the vaccine. The study lacked the statistical power to compare responses across vaccine doses or regimens. After vaccination, spike-specific CD8+ and CD4+ T cell responses were reported to show substantial breadth. Higher spike-specific TCR breadth was observed in Ad26.COV2.S recipients than in placebo recipients (P = 0.0014).

The immunoSEQ Assay was the method used to sequence TCRbeta CDR3 regions. After extraction, genomic DNA underwent amplification by bias-controlled multiplex PCR, followed by high-throughput sequencing. In the authors' own workflow: To quantify the absolute abundance of every unique TCRbeta CDR3 region, sequences were collapsed and filtered. T cell fraction was estimated by normalization of TCRbeta template counts to usable DNA, with usable DNA being measured through amplification of reference genes present in all nucleated cells. Repertoire TCRs were annotated as SARS-CoV-2-specific by exact matching of V gene, CDR3 amino acid sequence and J gene to a known reactive TCR set. The reference SARS-CoV-2 TCR set came from MIRA and was filtered for enrichment in COVID-19-positive ImmuneCODE repertoires, removing public or cross-reactive TCRs. Using the MIRA antigens, annotated TCRs were further analysed by specific ORF or by position within an ORF. Depth was the summed frequency of annotated unique rearrangements, while breadth was defined as annotated unique rearrangements over total unique productive rearrangements. TCR breadth was compared between groups using two-sided Wilcoxon rank-sum tests. Drawn from immuneACCESS, this table holds only the in-frame rearrangements with V and J called that TCRdb kept. Clones are partly lost; checked studies trace under half to an unresolved V gene and leave the rest unexplained. For V, J and clone size, that table is used; D and trimming come from the DNA. The sample has 440,000 or so clones on record, 90% of them singletons. The ten largest clones add up to about 4.1% of the sample.

The sample's treatment or condition, from its label and the paper: some 20 received Ad26.COV2.S at low or high dose, single or two shots; a few received placebo; per-sample allocation not given. For vaccine and placebo recipients, the sequenced repertoires came from samples collected on day 63 after the first injection. Cohort 1b enrolled some 25 adults aged 18-55 years at a single site in Boston, USA, between 29 July and 7 August 2020. As a vaccine, Ad26.COV2.S was a replication-incompetent adenovirus type 26 vector that expressed a prefusion-stabilized SARS-CoV-2 spike protein derived from the original Wuhan strain. Per the germline V gene, SQVTM is the CDR1 and ANQGSEA is the CDR2. V is reduced by 4 bases and J by 5 bases, leaving a spacing of 16 bases between them. From its cysteine to its phenylalanine, the CDR3 spans 14 amino acids. Only CDR3 DNA is held: 42 bases, read in frame from base 1.

This clone was seen once. The specificity of this receptor is unknown. No base-level quality is on record; no much larger clone is a single base apart. The receptor was derived from a person between 18 and 65 years old who received the Ad26.COV2.S COVID-19 vaccine or a placebo. This chain is built from TRBV29-1 and TRBJ2-3; 5 matching bases give a weak D call of TRBD1. Sequenced material: peripheral blood, taken in a trial of Ad26.COV2.S vaccine versus placebo. DNA sequence: TGCAGCGTTGGTCAGGCGGTCGGACAAGATACGCAGTATTTT. The encoded protein is CSVGQAVGQDTQYF.